These 8 T cell receptor beta chains originate from one sample sequenced in a study of primary melanoma T cells and metastatic recurrence. Libraries were prepared by immunoSEQ multiplex PCR; TCRdb keeps only in-frame clonotypes and omits some of them. The specimen's table records roughly 16 clones. Input material: melanoma tumor tissue. These receptors were collected from a human donor with melanoma.

The CDR3 spells CASSSGRFAGGNGYTF. The CDR3 DNA is TGTGCCAGCAGCTCTGGAAGGTTCGCAGGGGGCAATGGCTACACCTTC. The chain couples TRBV11-3 to TRBJ1-2; TRBD1 agrees at 8 bases. With V trimmed by 4 bases and J by 6 bases, 13 bases remained unmatched. Germline lookup yields CDR1 SGHNT and CDR2 YENEEA. The CDR3 has 16 amino acids.

The chain has TRBV28 and TRBJ1-1; D unresolved. This CDR3 region has 15 residues. Germline V gene data show CDR1 as MDHEN and CDR2 as SYDVKM. V was pared by 4 bases and J by 4 bases, with 16 bases between. CDR3 residues: CASSSLTNGITEAFF. As DNA, the CDR3 is TGTGCCAGCAGTTCCTTAACTAACGGTATCACTGAAGCTTTCTTT.

The V call is TRBV5-1, the J call TRBJ1-1; 7 nucleotides match TRBD1. The length of the CDR3 is 15 residues. Looked up from germline, CDR1 is SGHRS and CDR2 is YFSETQ. With 2 bases clipped from V and 1 base from J, the junction kept 5 bases outside the gene matches. The CDR3 loop reads CASSLEQGRNTEAFF. The CDR3 DNA is TGCGCCAGCAGCTTAGAACAGGGGAGGAACACTGAAGCTTTCTTT.

The CDR3 sequence: CASSPRQGVGMNTEAFF. The CDR3 DNA reads TGTGCCAGCAGCCCACGCCAGGGGGTTGGAATGAACACTGAAGCTTTCTTT. The J gene is TRBJ1-1, the V gene TRBV11-3; 7 bases fit TRBD1. Germline CDR1 SGHNT, CDR2 YENEEA. J gave up 0 bases and V 5 bases, and 12 bases lay outside the gene matches. The CDR3 runs to 17 residues.

The rearrangement links TRBV19 to TRBJ1-2; D possibly corresponds to TRBD1 (5 bases). Germline loops: CDR1 LNHDA, CDR2 SQIVND (reference sequence). V lost 4 bases to trimming and J lost 7 bases, with 19 bases between them. This CDR3 region has 15 residues. Here the CDR3 reads CASSKQGRLWFGYTF. The CDR3, as DNA: TGTGCCAGTAGTAAGCAGGGACGTCTATGGTTTGGCTACACCTTC. The complete variable domain, with remaining parts taken from reference TRBV19 and TRBJ1-2, reads DGGITQSPKYLFRKEGQNVTLSCEQNLNHDAMYWYRQDPGQGLRLIYYSQIVNDFQKGDIAEGYSVSREKKESFPLTVTSAQKNPTAFYLCASSKQGRLWFGYTFGSGTRLTVV.

The chain carries TRBV19 and TRBJ1-5; D remains ambiguous. The CDR3 contains 12 residues. V was shortened by 6 bases and J by 0 bases, with 3 bases between the two germline ends. In germline, CDR1 is LNHDA, CDR2 SQIVND (reference sequence). CDR3 amino acids: CASRHSNQPQHF. The CDR3 DNA follows: TGTGCCAGTAGGCATAGCAATCAGCCCCAGCATTTT.

The chain links TRBV19 to TRBJ1-5; the D gene is possibly TRBD1 (6 bases). Germline lookup yields CDR1 LNHDA and CDR2 SQIVND (reference sequence). The CDR3 spans 19 residues. V lost 3 bases and J 7 bases, leaving 28 bases between the germline ends. The CDR3 DNA reads as TGTGCCAGTAGTATTCGGGGGGGCGCGGTGGGACACTTACGACAGCCCCAGCATTTT. Its protein is CASSIRGGAVGHLRQPQHF.

The rearrangement links TRBV28 to TRBJ1-5, with no clear D. CDR1 and CDR2 (germline): MDHEN, SYDVKM. The CDR3 covers 14 residues. V lost 2 bases and J lost 7, with 12 bases in between. DNA for the CDR3: TGTGCCAGCAGTTTAACCCAGAAACCCCAGCCCCAGCATTTT. Amino acid sequence: CASSLTQKPQPQHF.